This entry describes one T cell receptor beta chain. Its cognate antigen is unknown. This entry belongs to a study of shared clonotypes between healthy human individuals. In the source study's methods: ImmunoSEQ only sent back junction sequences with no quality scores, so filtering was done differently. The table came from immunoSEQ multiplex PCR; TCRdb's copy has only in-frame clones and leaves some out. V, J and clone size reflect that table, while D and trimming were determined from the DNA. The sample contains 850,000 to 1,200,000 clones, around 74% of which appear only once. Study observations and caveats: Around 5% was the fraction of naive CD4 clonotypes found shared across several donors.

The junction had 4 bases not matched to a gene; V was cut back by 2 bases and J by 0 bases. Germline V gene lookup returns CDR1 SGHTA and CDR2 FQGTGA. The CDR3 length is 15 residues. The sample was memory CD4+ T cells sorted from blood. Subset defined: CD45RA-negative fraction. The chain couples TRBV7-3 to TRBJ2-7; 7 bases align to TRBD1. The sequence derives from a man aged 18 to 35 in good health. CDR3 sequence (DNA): TGTGCCAGCAGCTTATCAGGGGGATTCTCCTACGAGCAGTACTTC. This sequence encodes CASSLSGGFSYEQYF.